The TCR beta chain under discussion was sequenced for a study of T-cell reconstitution after alpha-beta-depleted transplantation in children. This clonotype was counted ten times or more. CDR1 is MNHEY, CDR2 SVGAGI, per germline. The CDR3 covers 12 residues. V was cut by 6 bases and J by 1 base, with 6 bases left in between. Preparing the TCRbeta library involved the use of unique molecular identifiers. TCRdb used MiXCR to reprocess the PCR reads, holding one entry per CDR3 protein. This table holds about 610,000 distinct CDR3 sequences, roughly a tenth found once. Sequenced material: PBMCs from the stem cell graft donor, taken from the stem cell graft. This clonotype was sampled from a human donor who donated a stem cell graft to a child with acute myeloid leukemia. The chain recombines TRBV6-5 with TRBJ1-1, with D hard to call. CDR3: CASRVGNTEAFF. For the CDR3, the DNA is TGTGCCAGCAGAGTTGGGAACACTGAAGCTTTCTTT.